The rows below give T cell receptor beta chains drawn from one sample of a study of tumor-infiltrating lymphocytes in localized non-small cell lung cancer. Sequencing was performed with immunoSEQ multiplex PCR; in TCRdb, only in-frame clones are kept and a portion is missing. The table shows 14,000 or so clones, with about two thirds occurring only once. Sequences were obtained from uninvolved lung tissue not adjacent to the tumor. The receptors stem from a human donor with non-small cell lung cancer. The CDR3 runs from the conserved cysteine through the conserved F or W. Each record gives: V gene, clone size, D gene, J gene, CDR3 DNA, CDR3 protein. The D gene is left open where the match is weak. Rows give clone size only sometimes, using once, few, many, or a class for an expanded clone.

V: TRBV19; size: few; D: -; J: TRBJ1-2; DNA: TGTGCCAGTAGTGCGGCCGGGTCAAGCTATGGCTACACCTTC; CDR3: CASSAAGSSYGYTF
V: TRBV14; size: -; D: -; J: TRBJ2-2; DNA: TGTGCCAGCAGCCAACAAACAGGGTCCCAGTCGCGCGGCACCGGGGAGCTGTTTTTT; CDR3: CASSQQTGSQSRGTGELFF
V: TRBV7-2; size: -; D: -; J: TRBJ1-2; DNA: TGTGCCAGCAGCTTTCAGGGTTGGGGCTACACCTTC; CDR3: CASSFQGWGYTF
V: TRBV4-2; size: -; D: TRBD1; J: TRBJ1-4; DNA: TGTGCCAGCAGCCAAGATCTTGGGACAGGGGGCGAAAAACTGTTTTTT; CDR3: CASSQDLGTGGEKLFF
V: TRBV29-1; size: -; D: TRBD1; J: TRBJ1-2; DNA: TGCAGCGTCAATGACAGGGACCGTCTGGGCTATGGCTACACCTTC; CDR3: CSVNDRDRLGYGYTF
V: TRBV7-3; size: -; D: -; J: TRBJ2-2; DNA: TGTGCCAGCAGCCCCAGGAACACCGGGGAGCTGTTTTTT; CDR3: CASSPRNTGELFF
V: TRBV7-2; size: -; D: -; J: TRBJ1-3; DNA: TGTGCCAGCAGCCCAGCCTTCTCTGGAAACACCATATATTTT; CDR3: CASSPAFSGNTIYF
V: TRBV27; size: -; D: -; J: TRBJ2-7; DNA: TGTGCCAGCAGTCTACGAAGTTTAGGGAACGAGCAGTACTTC; CDR3: CASSLRSLGNEQYF
V: TRBV6-1; size: few; D: -; J: TRBJ2-7; DNA: TGTGCCAGCATAAAATCCGGGACAAGCTACGAGCAGTACTTC; CDR3: CASIKSGTSYEQYF
V: TRBV30; size: -; D: TRBD1; J: TRBJ1-2; DNA: TGTGCCTGGAGGAGTGAGGCAGGGGGAAGCTACACCTTC; CDR3: CAWRSEAGGSYTF
V: TRBV30; size: -; D: -; J: TRBJ1-3; DNA: TGTGCCTGGAGTGTGTCCCGACTGGTCTCTGGAAACACCATATATTTT; CDR3: CAWSVSRLVSGNTIYF